This TCR beta chain was sequenced during a study of STAT5B mutations in CD4+ large granular lymphocyte leukemia. This clone occurred a few times. The target antigen is unknown. CDR1 KGHSH and CDR2 LQKENI come from the germline V gene. The CDR3 loop spans 12 amino acids. V was pared by 6 bases and J by 7 bases, with 5 bases of the junction left unmatched. Source study methods: Productive clonotypes were detectable down to 2.59 x 10-5 frequency. Sequencing was performed with immunoSEQ multiplex PCR; in TCRdb, only in-frame clones are kept and a portion is missing. V and J calls and clone size are as listed in that table; D and trimming were resolved from the DNA. This repertoire shows fewer than 40,000 clones, more than 75% found once; its top ten account for roughly 2.1%. Overall study findings and caveats: TRBV06-family usage was enriched in top patient clones (8/27) versus controls (2/35).

J is TRBJ1-1 and V is TRBV18; 7 bases align to TRBD1. This receptor was identified in a human donor in good health. Input material: CD4+ T cells from blood buffy coats. CDR3 sequence reads: CASSATGYEAFF. As DNA, the CDR3 is TGTGCCAGCTCCGCGACAGGGTATGAAGCTTTCTTT.